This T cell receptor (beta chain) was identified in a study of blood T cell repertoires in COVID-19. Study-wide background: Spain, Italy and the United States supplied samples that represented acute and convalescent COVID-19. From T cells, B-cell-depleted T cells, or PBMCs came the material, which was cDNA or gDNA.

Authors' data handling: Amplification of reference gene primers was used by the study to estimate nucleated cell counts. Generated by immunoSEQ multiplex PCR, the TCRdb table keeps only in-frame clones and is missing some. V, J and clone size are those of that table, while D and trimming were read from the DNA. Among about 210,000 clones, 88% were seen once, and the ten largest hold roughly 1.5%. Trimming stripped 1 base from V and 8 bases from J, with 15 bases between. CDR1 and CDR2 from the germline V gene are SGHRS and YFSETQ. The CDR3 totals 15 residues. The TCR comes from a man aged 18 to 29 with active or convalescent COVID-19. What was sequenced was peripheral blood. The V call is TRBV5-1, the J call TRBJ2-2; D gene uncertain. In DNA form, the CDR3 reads TGCGCCAGCAGCTTGACAGCTTTACAAGGTGGGGAGCTGTTTTTT. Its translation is CASSLTALQGGELFF.